This is a list of T cell receptor beta chains from one sample in a study of blood T cells in healthy people across ages. TCRdb recomputed calls from the 5' RACE reads with MiXCR, one row per CDR3 protein. The table has hundreds of thousands of distinct CDR3 sequences, 58% seen once. Sequenced input: blood. These TCRs come from a man aged 25-45 years in good health. Each CDR3 is given with its conserved first and last residue. D genes are given only for firm matches. Only some rows state a clone size, as once, few, many or a class for expanded clones.

V	J	D	size	DNA	CDR3
TRBV6-5	TRBJ1-2	.	.	TGTGCCAGCAGTTACGGACAGAACTATGGCTACACCTTC	CASSYGQNYGYTF
TRBV29-1	TRBJ2-1	TRBD2	.	TGCAGCGGGGACGTTGCGGGAGGGGTAAATGAGCAGTTCTTC	CSGDVAGGVNEQFF
TRBV2	TRBJ1-6	.	.	TGTGCCAGCAGCGCCCTGGACGACCCCTATAATTCACCCCTCCACTTT	CASSALDDPYNSPLHF
TRBV11-2	TRBJ2-1	.	.	TGTGTCAGCAGCTTTGGGGCTAGCTCCTACAATGAGCAGTTCTTC	CVSSFGASSYNEQFF
TRBV4-3	TRBJ2-7	.	few	TGCGCCAGCAGCCAAGACTTCTCCGGGACACTGACCTACGAGCAGTACTTC	CASSQDFSGTLTYEQYF
TRBV20-1	TRBJ2-7	TRBD1	.	TGCAGCGGCCGGGACAGGGCGTACGAGCAGTACTTC	CSGRDRAYEQYF
TRBV6-1	TRBJ1-1	.	.	TGTGCCAGCAGGCTACCTTGGGGGAACACTGAAGCTTTCTTT	CASRLPWGNTEAFF
TRBV15	TRBJ2-3	TRBD1	few	TGTGCCACCAGCTACGGGACAGGGGGCATGGATACGCAGTATTTT	CATSYGTGGMDTQYF
TRBV4-1	TRBJ2-3	.	.	TGCGCCAGCAGCCGGGCCAGCCCAGATACGCAGTATTTT	CASSRASPDTQYF
TRBV5-1	TRBJ1-2	.	.	TGCGCCAGCAGTACTGGGGCGGCTAACTATGGCTACACCTTC	CASSTGAANYGYTF
TRBV15	TRBJ2-7	TRBD2	.	TGTGCCACCAGCAGAGATCCGGGACTAAGGTACGAGCAGTACTTC	CATSRDPGLRYEQYF
TRBV9	TRBJ2-1	.	few	TGTGCCAGCAGCGTAGCCAGGGACAATGAGCAGTTCTTC	CASSVARDNEQFF
TRBV7-2	TRBJ2-1	.	.	TGTGCCAGCAGCTTAATGTCTACAGCGAACAATGAGCAGTTCTTC	CASSLMSTANNEQFF
TRBV28	TRBJ1-6	TRBD1	once	TGTGCCAGCAGTGCGACAGGGGACTCACCCCTCCACTTT	CASSATGDSPLHF
TRBV28	TRBJ2-5	TRBD2	few	TGTGCCAGCAGGGGGGGGAAGACCCAGTACTTC	CASRGGKTQYF
TRBV5-1	TRBJ1-2	TRBD1	.	TGCGCCAGCAGCCTGACAGGGACAGGTGGCTACACCTTC	CASSLTGTGGYTF
TRBV20-1	TRBJ2-1	.	.	TGCAGTTGCCCTACCGAGTCTAGCAATGAGCAGTTCTTC	CSCPTESSNEQFF
TRBV20-1	TRBJ2-1	TRBD1	.	TGCAGTGCCCCGGACAGGGTCGATGAGCAGTTCTTC	CSAPDRVDEQFF
TRBV5-5	TRBJ2-1	TRBD2	.	TGTGCCAGCAGCTTGTTCGTAGATGTGACTAGCGCTTCCAATGAGCAGTTCTTC	CASSLFVDVTSASNEQFF
TRBV9	TRBJ2-7	.	once	TGTGCCAGCAGCGTAGCGGGCGGTGCCTATGACGAGCAGTACTTC	CASSVAGGAYDEQYF
TRBV20-1	TRBJ1-2	.	.	TGCAGTGCTCGGGAGGAGCGCCGTTATGGCTACACCTTC	CSAREERRYGYTF
TRBV5-1	TRBJ2-7	TRBD2	few	TGCGCCAGCAGCTATGGGACTAGCGGTGGGGACGAGCAGTACTTC	CASSYGTSGGDEQYF
TRBV7-9	TRBJ2-1	TRBD2	.	TGTGCCAGCAGCGCACGTACTAGCGGGATCTACAATGAGCAGTTCTTC	CASSARTSGIYNEQFF
TRBV20-1	TRBJ1-1	.	.	TGCAGTAAGAACACTGAAGCTTTCTTT	CSKNTEAFF
TRBV10-3	TRBJ1-1	.	.	TGTGCCATCAGTGAGACAGGGACGAACACTGAAGCTTTCTTT	CAISETGTNTEAFF
TRBV19	TRBJ1-2	.	.	TGTGCCAGTAGTATTTCCTGGGCAGGAGGAGGCGGCTACACCTTC	CASSISWAGGGGYTF
TRBV4-2	TRBJ1-2	.	.	TGTGCCAGCAGCCAACGCTGGGCCTTATATGGCTACACCTTC	CASSQRWALYGYTF
TRBV27	TRBJ1-6	TRBD1	.	TGTGCCAGCAGTCTAAGACAGGGACAGCGACCCCTCCACTTT	CASSLRQGQRPLHF
TRBV20-1	TRBJ1-5	.	.	TGCAGTGCTATACGGGGATATAGCAATCAGCCCCAGCATTTT	CSAIRGYSNQPQHF
TRBV20-1	TRBJ1-1	.	.	TGCAGTGTACGAGAGAACACTGAAGCTTTCTTT	CSVRENTEAFF
TRBV29-1	TRBJ2-7	.	many	TGCAGCGGTGGGGGTTCGCCTTACGAGCAGTACTTC	CSGGGSPYEQYF
TRBV20-1	TRBJ1-1	TRBD1	.	TGCAGTGCTAGAGATAGGGGACAGGGGGACACTGAAGCTTTCTTT	CSARDRGQGDTEAFF
TRBV2	TRBJ1-2	TRBD1	.	TGTGCCAGCAACTACCCGGGACAGTCTTATGGCTACACCTTC	CASNYPGQSYGYTF
TRBV27	TRBJ2-1	TRBD1	.	TGTGCCAGCAGTTTATTGGGGACAGGGGGCCTCTACAATGAGCAGTTCTTC	CASSLLGTGGLYNEQFF
TRBV7-2	TRBJ2-7	TRBD2	.	TGTGCCAGCAGCTGGGGGATCGGACTAGTCGACGAGCAGTACTTC	CASSWGIGLVDEQYF
TRBV7-9	TRBJ2-3	TRBD2	few	TGTGCCAGCAGCGATACTAGCGCAGATACGCAGTATTTT	CASSDTSADTQYF
TRBV5-6	TRBJ2-7	.	.	TGTGCCAGCAGCTCTGCATGCGAGCAGTACTTC	CASSSACEQYF
TRBV11-3	TRBJ2-6	.	many	TGTGCCAGCAGCCTGACTGGGGGGGCCAACGTCCTGACTTTC	CASSLTGGANVLTF
TRBV5-1	TRBJ2-6	.	few	TGCGCCAGCAGCTTTCAGGGGCTCTCTGGGGCCAACGTCCTGACTTTC	CASSFQGLSGANVLTF
TRBV20-1	TRBJ1-1	.	.	TGCAGTGCCAGCAGGGGCCTAAGCGGCACTGAAGCTTTCTTT	CSASRGLSGTEAFF
TRBV20-1	TRBJ2-7	TRBD2	many	TGCAGTGCACAGAAAAGACTAGCGGTAGGCTACGAGCAGTACTTC	CSAQKRLAVGYEQYF
TRBV5-1	TRBJ2-7	.	.	TGCGCCAGCAGCTTGGGAGTGGGACTCACCTACGAGCAGTACTTC	CASSLGVGLTYEQYF
TRBV7-2	TRBJ2-7	TRBD2	.	TGTGCCAGCAGCTTATACCCTAGCGGTCTCTCCTACGAGCAGTACTTC	CASSLYPSGLSYEQYF
TRBV6-5	TRBJ2-7	.	.	TGTGCCAGCGGACAGTCGGGCCTCCTCGAGCAGTACTTC	CASGQSGLLEQYF
TRBV6-6	TRBJ2-3	.	.	TGTGCCAGCAGGCGCACCGGGCATACGCAGTATTTT	CASRRTGHTQYF
TRBV12-3/TRBV12-4	TRBJ2-5	.	few	TGTGCCAGCAGATCGACTAAACTCACGAAAGAGACCCAGTACTTC	CASRSTKLTKETQYF
TRBV20-1	TRBJ2-1	.	.	TGCAGTGCTAGGCCTTGGGGCCAGGGGGGGAATGAGCAGTTCTTC	CSARPWGQGGNEQFF
TRBV7-9	TRBJ2-3	.	.	TGTGCCACCTTTGATACGCAGTATTTT	CATFDTQYF
TRBV7-2	TRBJ1-2	.	.	TGTGCCAGCAGCTTAGATTTCGGGGACTATGGCTACACCTTC	CASSLDFGDYGYTF